These 2 T cell receptor beta chains came from one sample sequenced in a study of cytomegalovirus exposure and HLA in healthy donors. Researchers ran the PCR with 60 Vbeta and 13 Jbeta primers. Clones were sequenced by immunoSEQ multiplex PCR, and TCRdb holds only the in-frame ones, with some missing. The sample has around 150,000 clones; over 65% are singletons. The sequenced sample consisted of PBMCs. The receptors come from a woman aged 40-49 years in good health and CMV-seronegative.

V usage is TRBV13 and J usage is TRBJ1-2; maybe TRBD1 (5 bases). V was trimmed by 3 bases and J by 4 bases, leaving 18 bases between them. The CDR3 runs 16 residues. The germline CDR1 and CDR2 sequences are PRHDT and FYEKMQ (reference sequence). The chain's CDR3 is CASSFVAGFGPYGYTF. In DNA, the CDR3 is TGTGCCAGCAGCTTTGTGGCAGGGTTTGGGCCCTATGGCTACACCTTC. Full variable domain (outside the CDR3, taken from reference TRBV13 and TRBJ1-2): AAGVIQSPRHLIKEKRETATLKCYPIPRHDTVYWYQQGPGQDPQFLISFYEKMQSDKGSIPDRFSAQQFSDYHSELNMSSLELGDSALYFCASSFVAGFGPYGYTFGSGTRLTVV.

The chain joins TRBV21-1 to TRBJ1-3; the D call TRBD1 from the table was never checked on the DNA. TRBV21-1 is an annotated pseudogene. The CDR3 is made up of 18 amino acids. The CDR3 sequence is CASSTSTVRPAPGNTIYF. The CDR3 region has the DNA TGTGCCAGCAGCACCTCGACAGTTAGACCGGCGCCTGGAAACACCATATATTTT.